This T cell receptor (beta chain) was profiled in a study of identical twins. The CDR3 consists of 13 residues. Germline V CDR1 and CDR2: MNHNS, SASEGT. V was pared by 6 bases and J by 0 bases, with 8 bases between. TCRdb passed the 5' RACE reads through MiXCR, listing each CDR3 protein once. The profile covers 650,000 to 800,000 distinct CDR3 sequences, with more than 6.5% appearing a single time and approximately 0.94% taken by the ten largest. Study-level findings and limits: Cord blood beta clonotypes present at high abundance carried fewer insertions; no such pattern appeared in memory repertoires.

This clonotype was detected ten times or more. Antigen specificity is unknown. The same sample was also used in a study of yellow fever vaccine responses in identical twins.

This sequence originates from a woman aged 18-35 years in good health. This chain joins TRBV6-1 and TRBJ1-1; D is unclear. Sequencing input: PBMCs. The DNA for the CDR3 is TGTGCCAGCAGCCGAGGCATGAACACTGAAGCTTTCTTT. Its protein product is CASSRGMNTEAFF.